The 16 T cell receptor beta chains listed next were all sequenced from one sample in a study of blood T cell repertoires in COVID-19. TCRdb's table, derived via immunoSEQ multiplex PCR, lists solely in-frame clones and lacks some. The table includes around 160,000 clones, 85% to 90% detected once. What was sequenced was peripheral blood. The receptors stem from an elderly man with acute or convalescent COVID-19.

The sample holds one count of this clone. The chain joins TRBV29-1 to TRBJ1-5; 7 bases are shared with TRBD1. Germline CDR1 reads SQVTM; CDR2 reads ANQGSEA. The CDR3 contains 14 residues. V trimming: 6 bases; J trimming: 3 bases; junction bases outside the gene matches: 8. The CDR3 region is CSVTLGQTNQPQHF. CDR3 bases: TGCAGCGTCACCTTGGGACAGACCAATCAGCCCCAGCATTTT. Based on the CDR3 plus reference TRBV29-1 and TRBJ1-5, the full variable domain is SAVISQKPSRDICQRGTSLTIQCQVDSQVTMMFWYRQQPGQSLTLIATANQGSEATYESGFVIDKFPISRPNLTFSTLTVSNMSPEDSSIYLCSVTLGQTNQPQHFGDGTRLSIL.

This clone has just a few counts. The rearrangement joins TRBV27 to TRBJ2-1; TRBD1 matches 11 bases. Germline trimming cut 4 bases from V and 5 bases from J; bases unmatched to any gene: 4. The CDR3 spans 15 residues. CDR1 and CDR2 (germline): MNHEY, SMNVEV (reference sequence). The CDR3 bases are TGTGCCAGCAGTTCCCCGGGACAGGGGGACAATGAGCAGTTCTTC. Encoded protein: CASSSPGQGDNEQFF.

The chain joins TRBV3-1 (or the pseudogene TRBV3-2) to TRBJ1-1; D is unresolved. Trimming cost V 6 bases and J 3 bases, with 14 bases left between them. The CDR3 contains 14 residues. Germline assignment: CDR1 LGHDT and CDR2 YNNKEL (reference sequence). The CDR3 reads CASSLSWRDTEAFF. CDR3 DNA: TGTGCCAGCAGTCTGAGCTGGAGAGACACTGAAGCTTTCTTT.

The sample holds a few counts of this clone. The chain has TRBV5-6 and TRBJ1-1; TRBD1 matches at 7 bases. This CDR3 spans 14 amino acids. The germline CDR1 and CDR2 sequences are SGHDT and YYEEEE. The V gene end was trimmed by 3 bases and the J gene end by 5 bases; junction bases not matched to a gene: 7. This chain's CDR3 is CASSSATGVTEAFF. The CDR3 region has the DNA TGTGCCAGCAGCTCCGCTACAGGGGTTACTGAAGCTTTCTTT.

The rearrangement links TRBV13 to TRBJ2-1; 9 nucleotides agree with TRBD2. J gave up 5 bases and V 5 bases, and 10 bases lay outside the gene matches. Germline CDR1 and CDR2: PRHDT and FYEKMQ (reference sequence). The CDR3 runs 16 residues. CDR3 in DNA: TGTGCCAGCAGCCCCCGGTCTAGCGGGGCCCACAATGAGCAGTTCTTC. Translation gives CASSPRSSGAHNEQFF.

The chain joins TRBV27 to TRBJ2-5; D is possibly TRBD2 (7 bases). The CDR3 spans 15 residues. Deletions cut 8 bases from V and 1 base from J, with 17 bases between. The V gene's germline CDR1 is MNHEY and CDR2 SMNVEV (reference sequence). The CDR3 spells CASSNWGGGQETQYF. The CDR3, as DNA: TGTGCCAGCTCAAACTGGGGAGGGGGCCAAGAGACCCAGTACTTC.

The V call is TRBV5-1, the J call TRBJ2-6; 11 positions match TRBD1. J lost 2 bases, V lost 4 bases, and 5 bases had no gene match. Looked up from germline, CDR1 is SGHRS and CDR2 is YFSETQ. This CDR3 has 17 amino acids. CDR3 residues: CASSAGTGGAGANVLTF. Here the CDR3 DNA reads TGCGCCAGCAGCGCCGGGACAGGGGGGGCTGGGGCCAACGTCCTGACTTTC.

The chain links TRBV10-3 to TRBJ1-2, with TRBD1 matching over 11 bases. The CDR3 consists of 12 residues. V dropped 10 bases and J dropped 10; count of bases not matched to a gene: 8. The germline gives CDR1 ENHRY, CDR2 SYGVKD. The CDR3 nucleotides read TGTGCCACCTTGGACAGGGGGCAAGTCTACACCTTC. It yields the protein CATLDRGQVYTF.

This chain uses TRBV19 with TRBJ1-1; D unclear. This CDR3 has 13 residues. Trimming cost V 5 bases and J 4 bases, with 11 bases left between them. CDR1 and CDR2 from the germline V gene are LNHDA and SQIVND (reference sequence). CDR3 sequence (DNA): TGTGCCAGTAGTGACGTTGAGGGCACTGAAGCTTTCTTT. As protein: CASSDVEGTEAFF.

The V gene is TRBV7-3, the J gene TRBJ2-1, with a possible D match to TRBD1 (5 bases). Per the germline V gene, CDR1 is SGHTA and CDR2 is FQGTGA. Between the trimmed V and J ends, which lost 3 bases and 5 bases, there was a span of 20 bases. The CDR3 contains 17 residues. CDR3 amino acids: CASSFYSSRTYDNEQFF. The CDR3, as DNA: TGTGCCAGCAGCTTTTATTCCAGTAGGACATATGACAATGAGCAGTTCTTC.

This clone was recorded a few times. The chain recombines TRBV7-2 with TRBJ1-2; 8 bases are shared with TRBD1. Germline-derived CDR1 and CDR2 are SGHTA and FQGNSA. The J segment lost 5 bases and the V segment lost 3 bases, leaving 2 bases of the junction unmatched. The CDR3 length is 13 residues. The CDR3 loop reads CASSFQGAYGYTF. DNA for the CDR3: TGTGCCAGCAGCTTTCAGGGGGCGTATGGCTACACCTTC.

This chain joins TRBV15 and TRBJ1-1; 7 bases agree with TRBD1. The CDR3 sequence is 15 residues long. V dropped 4 bases and J dropped 1; count of bases not matched to a gene: 6. Germline V gene sequence: CDR1 LNHNV, CDR2 YYDKDF (reference sequence). This CDR3 is CATSKEGAWNTEAFF. The CDR3 DNA sequence: TGTGCCACCAGCAAGGAGGGGGCTTGGAACACTGAAGCTTTCTTT.

The chain employs TRBV28 and TRBJ1-6; 8 bases are shared with TRBD1. The CDR3 contains 17 residues. V shed 1 base, J shed 3 bases, and the junction held 5 bases outside the gene matches. Germline loops: CDR1 MDHEN, CDR2 SYDVKM. The CDR3 loop is CASSLSHGQGYNSPLHF. In nucleotides, the CDR3 is TGTGCCAGCAGTTTATCGCACGGACAGGGCTATAATTCACCCCTCCACTTT.

The chain uses TRBV3-1 (or the pseudogene TRBV3-2) and TRBJ1-6, with D tentatively TRBD1 (5 bases). The CDR3 is 14 residues long. Germline-derived CDR1 and CDR2 are LGHDT and YNNKEL (reference sequence). V lost 8 bases and J lost 5, with 13 bases in between. The CDR3: CASEDTQHNSPLHF. The CDR3 bases are TGTGCCAGCGAGGACACACAACATAATTCACCCCTCCACTTT.

The chain joins TRBV11-3 to TRBJ2-2; 8 positions match TRBD2. Germline CDR1 reads SGHNT; CDR2 reads YENEEA. The CDR3 length is 14 residues. V trimming: 7 bases; J trimming: 7 bases; junction bases outside the gene matches: 8. The CDR3 bases are TGTGCCAGCACGACCGGGAGGGCCGACGGGGAGCTGTTTTTT. It specifies CASTTGRADGELFF.

The gene calls are TRBV27 and TRBJ1-6; 8 bases are a match to TRBD1. J gave up 2 bases and V 6 bases, and 3 bases lay outside the gene matches. CDR1 is MNHEY and CDR2 is SMNVEV in the germline V gene (reference sequence). The CDR3 extends over 15 amino acids. The CDR3 sequence is CASRGQGTYNSPLHF. The CDR3 bases are TGTGCCAGCAGAGGACAGGGAACCTATAATTCACCCCTCCACTTT.